This T cell receptor (beta chain) was obtained from a study of chemoradiotherapy in HPV16-positive cancers. Findings and limits, study-wide: HPV-responsive T-cell expansion during chemoradiotherapy was linked to improved recurrence-free survival in HPV16-positive patients. During treatment, candidate HPV-specific clones and E7-related motifs expanded in tumor. Functional assays defining HPV-specific T cells used only a couple of HPV16-positive patients.

Sequencing used immunoSEQ multiplex PCR; TCRdb keeps in-frame clones, though not all of them. The sample includes fewer than 8,500 clones, approximately 90% seen only once; the top ten take approximately 8.1%. Details on this clone: What it binds is unknown.

Germline V gives CDR1 DFQATT, CDR2 SNEGSKA (reference sequence). The CDR3 length is 11 residues. The sample consisted of tumor tissue, taken from a patient who underwent chemoradiotherapy. This chain connects TRBV20-1 to TRBJ1-2; D remains unclear. The clonotype comes from a human donor with HPV-associated anogenital cancer. CDR3 amino acids: CSTVDNYGYTF. The CDR3 nucleotides read TGCAGCACAGTCGACAACTATGGCTACACCTTC.